Below, 20 T cell receptor beta chains from the same sample are listed, as sequenced in a study of cytomegalovirus exposure and HLA in healthy donors (TCRdb year 2017). The library relied on the immunoSEQ multiplex PCR assay. A mixture of 60 forward primers for TCR Vbeta segments and 13 reverse primers for TCR Jbeta segments was used in the multiplex PCR. This is the immuneACCESS table as TCRdb keeps it, with only in-frame sequences that have V and J called. A part of the clones is gone; compared with another copy, unresolved V genes explain less than half, and the rest is unexplained. This sample has just over 150,000 clones in its table, and approximately 82% of those were observed once. Jointly, the top ten make up under 8% of the sample. Material: PBMCs. The source is a woman between 45 and 65 years old in good health and CMV-seropositive.

V usage is TRBV5-4 and J usage is TRBJ2-2; the match to TRBD1 covers 7 bases. Germline V gene lookup returns CDR1 SGHNT and CDR2 YYREEE (reference sequence). Unmatched junction bases numbered 6, after V lost 4 bases and J lost 3 bases. This CDR3 spans 15 amino acids. The CDR3: CASSKETGYTGELFF. The DNA for the CDR3 is TGTGCCAGCAGCAAAGAGACAGGGTACACCGGGGAGCTGTTTTTT. The complete variable domain, with remaining parts taken from reference TRBV5-4 and TRBJ2-2, reads ETGVTQSPTHLIKTRGQQVTLRCSSQSGHNTVSWYQQALGQGPQFIFQYYREEENGRGNFPPRFSGLQFPNYSSELNVNALELDDSALYLCASSKETGYTGELFFGEGSRLTVL.

Turning to this clone: Other DNA variants within this sample encode the same CDR3. J is TRBJ1-5 and V is TRBV6-1; possibly TRBD1 for D (5 bases). Germline values: CDR1 MNHNS, CDR2 SASEGT. V lost 1 base, J lost 7 bases, and 11 bases lay in between. The CDR3 is made up of 14 amino acids. This chain's CDR3 is CASSEGGGGQPQHF. The DNA for the CDR3 is TGTGCCAGCAGTGAAGGGGGGGGAGGACAGCCCCAGCATTTT.

The chain has TRBV5-1 and TRBJ1-1, with D hard to call. The V gene lost 4 bases and the J gene lost 4 bases, with 8 bases spanning the gap. Germline V gene data show CDR1 as SGHRS and CDR2 as YFSETQ. This CDR3 contains 12 residues. The CDR3 coding sequence is TGCGCCAGCAGCATCGGAGGCACTGAAGCTTTCTTT. It specifies CASSIGGTEAFF.

The gene calls are TRBV15 and TRBJ2-2, with D perhaps matching TRBD2 (5 bases). The CDR3 consists of 15 residues. Trimming removed 0 bases from V and 6 bases from J, with 11 bases in between. The germline CDR1 and CDR2 sequences are LNHNV and YYDKDF (reference sequence). In nucleotides, the CDR3 is TGTGCCACCAGCAGAGATCGAGGGTTGCCCGGGGAGCTGTTTTTT. Protein: CATSRDRGLPGELFF.

The chain carries TRBV19 and TRBJ2-3; 10 bases align to TRBD2. The J segment lost 5 bases and the V segment lost 10 bases, leaving 9 bases of the junction unmatched. Germline CDR1 is LNHDA and CDR2 is SQIVND (reference sequence). CDR3 length equals 14 residues. Here the CDR3 reads CATSSGGRLDTQYF. CDR3 sequence (DNA): TGTGCCACCTCTAGCGGGGGTCGTTTAGATACGCAGTATTTT.

The gene calls are TRBV27 and TRBJ2-3, with 7 nucleotides matching TRBD1. V was clipped by 9 bases and J by 4 bases; unmatched bases: 4. Germline V gene lookup returns CDR1 MNHEY and CDR2 SMNVEV (reference sequence). This CDR3 contains 12 residues. The CDR3 sequence is CASSRGPDTQYF. CDR3 sequence (DNA): TGTGCCAGTTCAAGGGGGCCAGATACGCAGTATTTT.

The J gene is TRBJ2-7, the V gene TRBV6-1, with TRBD1 identical over 7 bases. The germline gives CDR1 MNHNS, CDR2 SASEGT. The CDR3 sequence is 15 residues long. Unmatched junction bases numbered 8, after V lost 6 bases and J lost 0 bases. CDR3 sequence reads: CASRLTGYSSYEQYF. DNA for the CDR3: TGTGCCAGCAGGTTGACAGGGTACAGCTCCTACGAGCAGTACTTC.

This chain joins TRBV7-2 and TRBJ2-7, with a tentative D call TRBD2 (5 bases). Trimming shortened V by 3 bases and J by 4 bases, and 13 bases separated the two germline ends. The CDR3 has 14 amino acids. Looked up from germline, CDR1 is SGHTA and CDR2 is FQGNSA. In nucleotides, the CDR3 is TGTGCCAGCAGCTTCACAGCGGACCGATACGAGCAGTACTTC. This translates into CASSFTADRYEQYF.

The chain couples TRBV6-1 to TRBJ2-3; D is ambiguous. V lost 1 base, J lost 1 base, and 6 bases lay in between. Germline loops: CDR1 MNHNS, CDR2 SASEGT. There are 14 residues in the CDR3. CDR3 in amino acids: CASSEVAGTDTQYF. CDR3 DNA: TGTGCCAGCAGTGAAGTGGCAGGCACAGATACGCAGTATTTT.

This clone has only a few counts. The chain couples TRBV6-1 to TRBJ2-7; possibly TRBD1 for D (5 bases). The V gene's germline CDR1 is MNHNS and CDR2 SASEGT. V was shortened by 0 bases and J by 7 bases, with 13 bases between the two germline ends. This CDR3 is built from 14 residues. The CDR3 sequence: CASSEAAGSREQYF. The CDR3 coding sequence is TGTGCCAGCAGTGAAGCGGCAGGGTCTCGGGAGCAGTACTTC.

The gene calls are TRBV6-1 and TRBJ1-1; D ambiguous. V lost 4 bases and J 3 bases, leaving 9 bases between the germline ends. The V gene's germline CDR1 is MNHNS and CDR2 SASEGT. There are 13 residues in the CDR3. CDR3: CASSALLYTEAFF. Here the CDR3 DNA reads TGTGCCAGCAGTGCCCTCCTTTACACTGAAGCTTTCTTT.

This chain joins TRBV2 and TRBJ1-4, with D possibly matching TRBD1 (5 bases). CDR3 length: 16 residues. CDR1 SNHLY and CDR2 FYNNEI come from the germline V gene. Trimming cost V 5 bases and J 0 bases, with 13 bases left between them. The CDR3: CASSPRGSATNEKLFF. The DNA of the CDR3 is TGTGCCAGCAGTCCTAGGGGATCGGCAACTAATGAAAAACTGTTTTTT. The whole variable domain, filled in from reference TRBV2 and TRBJ1-4, reads EPEVTQTPSHQVTQMGQEVILRCVPISNHLYFYWYRQILGQKVEFLVSFYNNEISEKSEIFDDQFSVERPDGSNFTLKIRSTKLEDSAMYFCASSPRGSATNEKLFFGSGTQLSVL.

This chain joins TRBV5-1 and TRBJ2-1, with TRBD2 identical over 7 bases. Germline CDR1 and CDR2: SGHRS and YFSETQ. The trim removed 1 base at V and 1 base at J, leaving 11 bases unmatched. The CDR3 extends over 18 amino acids. CDR3 loop: CASSLKPSGGGSYNEQFF. The CDR3 nucleotides are TGCGCCAGCAGCTTGAAGCCGTCGGGCGGGGGTTCCTACAATGAGCAGTTCTTC.

In DNA form, the CDR3 reads TGTGCCAGCAGTGCCACAGGGGGGATTGGCTACACCTTC. Translation gives CASSATGGIGYTF. The chain employs TRBV2 and TRBJ1-2; 8 bases agree with TRBD1. Germline CDR1 and CDR2: SNHLY and FYNNEI. The junction had 5 bases not matched to a gene; V was cut back by 4 bases and J by 7 bases. CDR3 size: 13 residues.

This clone was observed a handful of times. The rearrangement links TRBV5-6 to TRBJ2-2; 8 bases agree with TRBD2. This CDR3 comprises 16 residues. Germline CDR1 is SGHDT and CDR2 is YYEEEE. The V segment lost 2 bases and the J segment 6 bases; nucleotides outside the gene matches: 9. CDR3: CASSLLGLVGPGELFF. The CDR3 nucleotides read TGTGCCAGCAGCTTACTGGGACTAGTGGGCCCCGGGGAGCTGTTTTTT.

A word on this clone: At one boundary the junction diverges from the germline segment, which might be a read error. The chain is built from TRBV4-3 and TRBJ1-1; D unclear. This CDR3 has 13 amino acids. Germline V gene lookup returns CDR1 LGHNA and CDR2 YSLEER. As DNA, the CDR3 is TGCGCCGGCAGCCAAGCGTGGCAGCGAGAGGCTTTCTTT. It codes for CAGSQAWQREAFF.

The rearrangement links TRBV15 to TRBJ2-7, with D perhaps TRBD2 (6 bases). V lost 1 base to trimming and J lost 6 bases, with 10 bases between them. Per the germline V gene, CDR1 is LNHNV and CDR2 is YYDKDF (reference sequence). The CDR3 extends over 13 amino acids. This chain's CDR3 is CATSRAGDLEQYF. The CDR3 nucleotides read TGTGCCACCAGCAGAGCGGGGGATCTCGAGCAGTACTTC.

The chain has TRBV25-1 and TRBJ1-4; the match to TRBD1 covers 7 bases. V was clipped by 2 bases and J by 3 bases; unmatched bases: 6. The CDR3 covers 16 residues. Germline V gives CDR1 MGHDK, CDR2 SYGVNS. For the CDR3, the DNA is TGTGCCAGCAGTGAAGCGACAGGGTTTTCTAATGAAAAACTGTTTTTT. Encoded protein: CASSEATGFSNEKLFF.

The CDR3: CASSLTGENSPLHF. The CDR3, as DNA: TGTGCCAGCAGCTTGACAGGGGAGAATTCACCCCTCCACTTT. The chain is built from TRBV7-9 and TRBJ1-6, with TRBD1 matching over 8 bases. V shed 3 bases and J 7 bases; nucleotides not matched to a gene: 2. Germline assignment: CDR1 SEHNR and CDR2 FQNEAQ (reference sequence). This CDR3 spans 14 amino acids.

The chain joins TRBV19 to TRBJ2-1; TRBD1 matches at 7 bases. Germline values: CDR1 LNHDA, CDR2 SQIVND (reference sequence). The CDR3 loop spans 14 amino acids. With 3 bases clipped from V and 4 bases from J, the junction kept 3 bases outside the gene matches. CDR3 sequence: CASSMRGQYNEQFF. As DNA, the CDR3 is TGTGCCAGTAGTATGAGGGGACAGTACAATGAGCAGTTCTTC.